The 25 T cell receptor beta chains presented below share a single source sample, sequenced in a study of CD8+ T cells in alopecia areata. Sequencing templates came from extracted RNA that was reverse transcribed into cDNA. Only in-frame clones appear in the TCRdb table, and some are missing; sequencing was by immunoSEQ multiplex PCR. There are approximately 43,000 clones in the sample; around 71% occur only once, and over 20% lies in the top ten. Sample treatment: oral pan-JAK inhibitor, 5-10 mg twice daily. The input for sequencing was CD8+ T cells sorted from blood, taken at week 4, from a patient treated with tofacitinib. Every receptor here comes from a human donor with alopecia areata.

The chain has TRBV4-3 and TRBJ1-2; D is perhaps TRBD1 (5 bases). Germline CDR1 and CDR2: LGHNA and YSLEER. V was trimmed by 1 base and J by 8 bases, leaving 11 bases between them. CDR3 length: 13 residues. In DNA, the CDR3 is TGCGCCAGCAGCCAAGGGCTCGGGGACGGCTACACCTTC. Its protein is CASSQGLGDGYTF.

The chain combines TRBV29-1 with TRBJ1-1; no reliable D call. Trimming shortened V by 2 bases and J by 6 bases, and 4 bases separated the two germline ends. The CDR3 spans 10 residues. Per germline, CDR1 SQVTM and CDR2 ANQGSEA. The CDR3 bases are TGCAGCGTTGAATATTCTGAAGCTTTCTTT. This sequence encodes CSVEYSEAFF.

The chain uses TRBV27 and TRBJ2-7; D is ambiguous. Germline lookup yields CDR1 MNHEY and CDR2 SMNVEV (reference sequence). The CDR3 runs to 15 residues. V dropped 5 bases and J dropped 3 bases, with 17 bases sitting between them. CDR3 sequence reads: CASSPTVGFHYEQYF. For the CDR3, the DNA is TGTGCCAGCAGTCCTACAGTGGGCTTCCACTACGAGCAGTACTTC.

The chain joins TRBV29-1 to TRBJ2-5; D could derive from TRBD1 or TRBD2 (5 bases each). The end of the DNA is better explained by TRBJ2-7, so the J call may be wrong. The CDR3 runs to 13 residues. Germline CDR1 and CDR2: SQVTM and ANQGSEA. CDR3 region: CSFITGRSYEQYF. The CDR3 DNA follows: TGCAGCTTTATCACGGGACGATCGTACGAGCAGTACTTC.

V is TRBV13 and J is TRBJ2-5; 10 bases are shared with TRBD2. The CDR3 contains 15 residues. CDR1 and CDR2 from the germline V gene are PRHDT and FYEKMQ (reference sequence). The junction had 5 bases not matched to a gene; V was cut back by 5 bases and J by 2 bases. CDR3 region: CASSIRTSGQETQYF. CDR3 coding DNA: TGTGCCAGCAGCATCAGGACTAGCGGACAAGAGACCCAGTACTTC.

For the CDR3, the DNA is TGTGCCAGCAGCCAATCGGTACTAGCGGGCTCCTACAATGAGCAGTTCTTC. Translated, it gives CASSQSVLAGSYNEQFF. The chain combines TRBV7-6 with TRBJ2-1, with TRBD2 identical over 9 bases. Germline assignment: CDR1 SGHVS and CDR2 FNYEAQ. V shed 5 bases and J 0 bases; nucleotides not matched to a gene: 8. This CDR3 has 17 residues.

V gene TRBV30 combines with J gene TRBJ1-6; D gene unclear. CDR1 GTSNPN and CDR2 SVGIG come from the germline V gene (reference sequence). CDR3 length: 13 residues. The ends were cut back, 0 bases at V and 13 bases at J, with 13 bases in the middle. CDR3 bases: TGTGCCTGGAGTGTAATAGGCGGCGGGCCCCTCCACTTT. The encoded protein is CAWSVIGGGPLHF.

This clone has a handful of counts. The rearrangement joins TRBV7-9 to TRBJ2-3; D is undetermined. This CDR3 region has 13 residues. V was clipped by 5 bases and J by 2 bases, with 8 bases between them. Germline loops: CDR1 SEHNR, CDR2 FQNEAQ (reference sequence). The CDR3 region has the DNA TGTGCCAGCAGCCCCCGGATCACAGATACGCAGTATTTT. Its protein is CASSPRITDTQYF.

Comments on this clone: Compared with germline, one end of the junction differs, possibly owing to a read error. The rearrangement links TRBV13 to TRBJ1-1; no clear D. The V gene's germline CDR1 is PRHDT and CDR2 FYEKMQ (reference sequence). The CDR3 covers 10 residues. The CDR3 nucleotides are TGTGCCAGCAGCTCGCACGGGCCCCGGTTT. Amino acid sequence: CASSSHGPRF.

A single count supports this clone. The genes are TRBV5-6 and TRBJ2-1; D call uncertain. With 0 bases removed from V and 7 bases from J, the gap between germline ends came to 8 bases. The V gene's germline CDR1 is SGHDT and CDR2 YYEEEE. The CDR3 contains 13 residues. The CDR3 protein is CASSLGGRNEQFF. In DNA form, the CDR3 reads TGTGCCAGCAGCTTGGGGGGAAGGAATGAGCAGTTCTTC.

The V gene is TRBV2, the J gene TRBJ1-5; no clear D. The V end lost 7 bases, the J end lost 7 bases, and 11 bases lay between the germline ends. Germline lookup yields CDR1 SNHLY and CDR2 FYNNEI. CDR3 length: 12 amino acids. The CDR3 is CASTARNQPQHF. The CDR3, as DNA: TGTGCCAGCACGGCGAGGAACCAGCCCCAGCATTTT.

The chain has TRBV29-1 and TRBJ2-1; D call uncertain. The V gene lost 3 bases and the J gene lost 7 bases, with 10 bases spanning the gap. Germline V CDR1 and CDR2: SQVTM, ANQGSEA. The CDR3 length is 12 residues. CDR3 nucleotide sequence: TGCAGCGTTGATATACGTCGAAATGAGCAGTTCTTC. Amino acids: CSVDIRRNEQFF.

This clone was picked up a small number of times. The gene calls are TRBV29-1 and TRBJ2-1; D remains ambiguous. The CDR3 contains 12 residues. From germline, CDR1 is SQVTM and CDR2 ANQGSEA. V dropped 3 bases and J dropped 5 bases, with 8 bases sitting between them. This CDR3 is CSVEAGDNEQFF. The CDR3 DNA follows: TGCAGCGTTGAGGCTGGGGACAATGAGCAGTTCTTC.

This rearrangement joins TRBV30 to TRBJ1-1; D call uncertain. V was pared by 2 bases and J by 1 base, with 11 bases between. There are 14 residues in the CDR3. Germline CDR1 is GTSNPN and CDR2 is SVGIG (reference sequence). DNA for the CDR3: TGTGCCTGGAGTACTTTGGCAACGAACACTGAAGCTTTCTTT. Translating gives CAWSTLATNTEAFF.

V is TRBV5-4 and J is TRBJ2-7, with no clear D. The length of the CDR3 is 12 residues. CDR1 and CDR2 from the germline V gene are SGHNT and YYREEE (reference sequence). V lost 3 bases and J lost 0, with 4 bases in between. The CDR3 loop is CASSSSSYEQYF. DNA of the CDR3: TGTGCCAGCAGCTCTAGCTCCTACGAGCAGTACTTC.

V is TRBV29-1 and J is TRBJ2-3; D perhaps matches TRBD2 (5 bases). Germline V CDR1 and CDR2: SQVTM, ANQGSEA. V lost 5 bases and J 4 bases, leaving 22 bases between the germline ends. The CDR3 is 16 residues long. This CDR3 reads CSVYPYWTPEADTQYF. CDR3 DNA sequence: TGCAGCGTTTACCCCTACTGGACCCCGGAGGCAGATACGCAGTATTTT.

The CDR3 sequence is CASSVGAGGFYEQYF. DNA of the CDR3: TGTGCCAGCAGCGTAGGGGCAGGGGGTTTCTACGAGCAGTACTTC. The V gene is TRBV9, the J gene TRBJ2-7; 7 nucleotides agree with TRBD1. Trimming took 0 bases from V and 3 from J; bases not matched to a gene: 6. This CDR3 is built from 15 residues. Germline lookup yields CDR1 SGDLS and CDR2 YYNGEE.

The V call is TRBV10-2, the J call TRBJ2-7; 10 nucleotides match TRBD2. Germline trimming cut 3 bases from V and 1 base from J; bases unmatched to any gene: 3. Germline V gene sequence: CDR1 WSHSY, CDR2 SAAADI. The CDR3 spans 15 residues. CDR3 region: CASSDVLAGSYEQYF. In nucleotides, the CDR3 is TGCGCCAGCAGTGATGTACTAGCGGGGTCCTACGAGCAGTACTTC.

The chain has TRBV29-1 and TRBJ2-3, with 8 bases matching TRBD1. Unmatched junction bases numbered 4, after V lost 8 bases and J lost 0 bases. In germline, CDR1 is SQVTM, CDR2 ANQGSEA. CDR3 length: 13 residues. The CDR3 is CSHGQGSTDTQYF. As DNA, the CDR3 is TGCAGCCATGGACAGGGCAGCACAGATACGCAGTATTTT.

The chain recombines TRBV25-1 with TRBJ1-4; no reliable D call. Deletions cut 2 bases from V and 7 bases from J, with 2 bases between. This CDR3 contains 11 residues. The germline CDR1 and CDR2 sequences are MGHDK and SYGVNS. CDR3 coding DNA: TGTGCCAGCAGTGAAGGTGAAAAACTGTTTTTT. Translation: CASSEGEKLFF.

This clone has just a few counts. The CDR3 spells CASSLSVIPGADTEAFF. Written as DNA, the CDR3 is TGTGCCAGCAGCTTAAGTGTCATCCCAGGGGCGGACACTGAAGCTTTCTTT. This sequence joins TRBV7-3 and TRBJ1-1; D may be TRBD1 (6 bases). V was cut by 1 base and J by 3 bases, with 18 bases left in between. Per germline, CDR1 SGHTA and CDR2 FQGTGA. The length of the CDR3 is 17 residues.

A note on this clone: An end of the junction differs from the germline gene, which may be a read error. The chain carries TRBV29-1 and TRBJ2-3, with D possibly TRBD2 on 5 matching bases. Germline V gene lookup returns CDR1 SQVTM and CDR2 ANQGSEA. The CDR3 is 11 amino acids. The chain's CDR3 is CSAEEGDTQYF. The CDR3 DNA reads as TGCAGCGCTGAAGAGGGAGATACGCAGTATTTT.

This chain joins TRBV7-8 and TRBJ1-1, with TRBD1 as a possible D gene (5 bases). Germline CDR1 reads SGHVS; CDR2 reads FQNEAQ. The CDR3 sequence is 15 residues long. V was shortened by 3 bases and J by 5 bases, with 16 bases between the two germline ends. The CDR3 is CASSFREGSLTEAFF. The DNA of the CDR3 is TGTGCCAGCAGCTTCCGAGAGGGGTCGTTGACTGAAGCTTTCTTT. The full variable domain, with the rest looked up from reference TRBV7-8 and TRBJ1-1, is GAGVSQSPRYKVAKRGQDVALRCDPISGHVSLFWYQQALGQGPEFLTYFQNEAQLDKSGLPSDRFFAERPEGSVSTLKIQRTQQEDSAVYLCASSFREGSLTEAFFGQGTRLTVV.

In its sample, this clone was seen many times. The chain couples TRBV4-3 to TRBJ2-2; D uncertain. Per germline, CDR1 LGHNA and CDR2 YSLEER. CDR3 length: 19 residues. V was shortened by 0 bases and J by 0 bases, with 17 bases between the two germline ends. CDR3 DNA: TGCGCCAGCAGCCAAGATTTCCTGGGCCAAGGCCCGAACACCGGGGAGCTGTTTTTT. It translates to CASSQDFLGQGPNTGELFF.

As to this clone: Since a much larger clone is just one base distant, this may be a read error. This sequence joins TRBV27 and TRBJ2-7, with TRBD1 matching over 7 bases. V gave up 6 bases and J gave up 4 bases; unmatched junction bases: 0. Germline CDR1 MNHEY, CDR2 SMNVEV (reference sequence). This CDR3 comprises 11 residues. The chain's CDR3 is CASRQGYEQYF. The CDR3 bases are TGTGCCAGCAGACAGGGGTACGAGCAGTACTTC.